This TCR beta chain was sequenced during a study of Ad26.COV2.S vaccination and SARS-CoV-2 variants. Study information: The donor participated in the COV1001 trial, in its Ad26.COV2.S arm.

Treatment specified: about 20 received Ad26.COV2.S at low or high dose, single or two shots; about 5 received placebo; per-sample allocation not given. Day 63 following the first vaccine or placebo injection was when the samples were taken. This person who donated was an adult of 18-55 years in Boston. The CDR3 consists of 13 residues. V was clipped by 0 bases and J by 11 bases, with 11 bases between them. Germline CDR1 and CDR2: SGHTA and FQGTGA. Profiling relied on immunoSEQ multiplex PCR, and the TCRdb table lists in-frame clones only, not all of them. The table has approximately 500,000 clones, around 85% seen once. This clone appeared a single time. Antigen specificity is unknown. General observations from the study: Spike-specific TCR breadth in vaccine recipients exceeded that seen in placebo recipients. Breadth and depth estimates from TCRs may understate total T cell responses.

The TCR comes from a person aged 18 to 59 who received the Ad26.COV2.S COVID-19 vaccine or a placebo. The sequences come from peripheral blood, collected in a trial of Ad26.COV2.S vaccine versus placebo. The rearrangement links TRBV7-3 to TRBJ1-5; the D is unclear. This chain's CDR3 is CASSLTPRATQHF. DNA of the CDR3: TGTGCCAGCAGCTTAACGCCCCGGGCTACCCAGCATTTT.